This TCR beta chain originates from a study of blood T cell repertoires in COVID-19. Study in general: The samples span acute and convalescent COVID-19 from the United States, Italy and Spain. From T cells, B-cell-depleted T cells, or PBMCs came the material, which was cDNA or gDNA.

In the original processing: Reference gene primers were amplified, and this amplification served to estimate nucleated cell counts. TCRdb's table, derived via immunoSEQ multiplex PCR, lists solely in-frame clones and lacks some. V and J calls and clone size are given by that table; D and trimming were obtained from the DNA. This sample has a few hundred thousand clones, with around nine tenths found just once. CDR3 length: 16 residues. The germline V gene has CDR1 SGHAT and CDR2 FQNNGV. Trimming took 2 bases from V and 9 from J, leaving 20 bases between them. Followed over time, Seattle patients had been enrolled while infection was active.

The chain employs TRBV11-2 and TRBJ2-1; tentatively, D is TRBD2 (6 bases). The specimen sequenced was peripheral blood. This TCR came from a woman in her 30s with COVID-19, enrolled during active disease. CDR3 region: CASSLTTSMGGSEQFF. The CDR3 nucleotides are TGTGCCAGCAGCTTAACTACTAGCATGGGTGGTAGTGAGCAGTTCTTC.